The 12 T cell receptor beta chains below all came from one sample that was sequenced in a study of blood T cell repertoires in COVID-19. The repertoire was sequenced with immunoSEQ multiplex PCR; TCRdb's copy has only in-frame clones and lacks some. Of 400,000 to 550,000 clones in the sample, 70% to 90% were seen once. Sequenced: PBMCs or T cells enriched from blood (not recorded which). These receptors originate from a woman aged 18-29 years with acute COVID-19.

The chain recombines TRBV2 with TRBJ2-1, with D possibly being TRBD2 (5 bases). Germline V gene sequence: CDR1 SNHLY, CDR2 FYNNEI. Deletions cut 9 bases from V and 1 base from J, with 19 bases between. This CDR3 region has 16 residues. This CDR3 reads CASQRKRDGSYNEQFF. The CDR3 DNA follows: TGTGCCAGTCAACGTAAACGGGATGGGTCCTACAATGAGCAGTTCTTC.

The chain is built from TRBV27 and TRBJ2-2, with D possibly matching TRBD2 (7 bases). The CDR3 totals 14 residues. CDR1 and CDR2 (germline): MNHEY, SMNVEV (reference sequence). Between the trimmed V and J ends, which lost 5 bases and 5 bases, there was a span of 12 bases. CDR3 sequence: CASSRGALTGELFF. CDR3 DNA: TGTGCCAGCAGTCGGGGGGCGCTTACCGGGGAGCTGTTTTTT.

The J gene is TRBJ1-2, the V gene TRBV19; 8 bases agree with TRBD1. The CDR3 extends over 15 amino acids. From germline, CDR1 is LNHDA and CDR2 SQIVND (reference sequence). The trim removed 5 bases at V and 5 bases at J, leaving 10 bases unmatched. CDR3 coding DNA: TGTGCCAGTAGTCAGGGACAGGATCCCGTATATGGCTACACCTTC. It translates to CASSQGQDPVYGYTF.

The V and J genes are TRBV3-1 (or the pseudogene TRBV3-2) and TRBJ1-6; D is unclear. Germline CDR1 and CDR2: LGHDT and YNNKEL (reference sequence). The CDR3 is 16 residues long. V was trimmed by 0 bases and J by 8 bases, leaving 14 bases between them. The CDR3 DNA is TGTGCCAGCAGCCAAGATGCGCAGAGGAAATATTCACCCCTCCACTTT. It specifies CASSQDAQRKYSPLHF.

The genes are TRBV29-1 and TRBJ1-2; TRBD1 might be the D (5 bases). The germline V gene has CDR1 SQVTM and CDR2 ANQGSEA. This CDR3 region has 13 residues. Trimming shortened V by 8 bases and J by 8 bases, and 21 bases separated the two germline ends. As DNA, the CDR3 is TGCAGCCTCATGGAGGGGTATGGTCGCGGCTACACCTTC. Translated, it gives CSLMEGYGRGYTF.

The CDR3 region has the DNA TGTGCTAGTGGTTTGGGGACAGGGGGCTGGTCACCCCTCCACTTT. Amino acids: CASGLGTGGWSPLHF. This sequence joins TRBV12-5 and TRBJ1-6; 11 nucleotides match TRBD1. Losses at the gene ends were 1 base for V and 10 bases for J; bases not matched to a gene: 3. CDR1 is LGHNT and CDR2 is FRNRAP in the germline V gene. The CDR3 is 15 residues long.

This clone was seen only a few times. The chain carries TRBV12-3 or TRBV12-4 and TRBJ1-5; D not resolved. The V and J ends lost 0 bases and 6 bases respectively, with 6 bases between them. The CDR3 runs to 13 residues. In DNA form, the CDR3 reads TGTGCCAGCAGTTTAGCTGTCGGTCAGCCCCAGCATTTT. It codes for CASSLAVGQPQHF.

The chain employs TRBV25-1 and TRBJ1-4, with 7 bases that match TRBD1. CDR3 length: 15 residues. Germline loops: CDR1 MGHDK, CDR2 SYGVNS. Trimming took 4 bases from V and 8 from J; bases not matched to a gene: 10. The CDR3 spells CASSGSGGRVEKLFF. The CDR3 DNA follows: TGTGCCAGCAGTGGTTCAGGGGGTAGGGTAGAAAAACTGTTTTTT.

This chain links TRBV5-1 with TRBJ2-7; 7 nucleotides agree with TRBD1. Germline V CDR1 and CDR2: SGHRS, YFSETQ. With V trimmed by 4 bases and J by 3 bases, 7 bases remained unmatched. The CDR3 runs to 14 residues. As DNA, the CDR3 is TGCGCCAGCAGCCCTAAGGGACAGCGCTACGAGCAGTACTTC. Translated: CASSPKGQRYEQYF.

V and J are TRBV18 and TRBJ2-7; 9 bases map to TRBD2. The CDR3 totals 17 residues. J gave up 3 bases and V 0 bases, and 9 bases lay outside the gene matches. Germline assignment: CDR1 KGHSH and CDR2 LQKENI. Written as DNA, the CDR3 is TGTGCCAGCTCACCACCAGCGGGAGGCCCAAACCTCTACGAGCAGTACTTC. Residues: CASSPPAGGPNLYEQYF.

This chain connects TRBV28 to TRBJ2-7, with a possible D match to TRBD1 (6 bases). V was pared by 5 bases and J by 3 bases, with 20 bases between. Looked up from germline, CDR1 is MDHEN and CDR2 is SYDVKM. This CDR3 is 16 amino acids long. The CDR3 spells CASSAEEGDRFYEQYF. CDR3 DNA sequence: TGTGCCAGCAGTGCAGAAGAAGGCGACAGGTTCTACGAGCAGTACTTC.

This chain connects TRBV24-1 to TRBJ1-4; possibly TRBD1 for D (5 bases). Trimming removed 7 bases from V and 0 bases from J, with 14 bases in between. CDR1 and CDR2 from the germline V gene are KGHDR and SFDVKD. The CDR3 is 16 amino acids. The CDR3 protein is CATRAGRGATNEKLFF. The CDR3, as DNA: TGTGCCACCAGGGCGGGACGGGGGGCAACTAATGAAAAACTGTTTTTT.